Presented here are 10 T cell receptor beta chains from one specimen sequenced in a study of cytomegalovirus exposure and HLA in healthy donors. The primer mix had 60 Vbeta and 13 Jbeta primers. Assay: immunoSEQ multiplex PCR; the TCRdb copy retains only in-frame clones and omits some. The sample carries 200,000 to 250,000 clones, about three quarters recorded once. Material for sequencing was PBMCs. Every receptor here comes from a woman aged 60 to 75 in good health and CMV-seropositive.

The rearrangement uses TRBV14 and TRBJ2-7, with 7 bases lining up with TRBD1. This CDR3 spans 13 amino acids. J gave up 3 bases and V 4 bases, and 3 bases lay outside the gene matches. Germline V gene sequence: CDR1 SGHDN, CDR2 FVKESK. This chain's CDR3 is CASSPGQSYEQYF. CDR3 nucleotides: TGTGCCAGCAGCCCGGGACAGAGCTACGAGCAGTACTTC. Filled out from reference TRBV14 and TRBJ2-7, the complete variable domain reads EAGVTQFPSHSVIEKGQTVTLRCDPISGHDNLYWYRRVMGKEIKFLLHFVKESKQDESGMPNNRFLAERTGGTYSTLKVQPAELEDSGVYFCASSPGQSYEQYFGPGTRLTVT.

The sample holds one count of this clone. The J gene is TRBJ2-5, the V gene TRBV5-1; 10 bases are shared with TRBD1. TRBJ2-7 matches the DNA end more closely, so the J call is doubtful. The CDR3 length is 18 residues. Germline V gene sequence: CDR1 SGHRS, CDR2 YFSETQ. The CDR3 loop is CASSLGPIRQGASYEQYF. CDR3 DNA: TGCGCCAGCAGCTTGGGGCCCATTAGACAGGGGGCCTCCTACGAGCAGTACTTC.

This clone turned up a few times. V is TRBV28 and J is TRBJ1-6, with a possible D match to TRBD1 (5 bases). Between the trimmed V and J ends, which lost 10 bases and 6 bases, there was a span of 13 bases. This CDR3 comprises 13 residues. Germline V lookup: CDR1 MDHEN, CDR2 SYDVKM. The CDR3 DNA sequence: TGTGCCACCAGGGTCGGTGGTAATTCACCCCTCCACTTT. This encodes CATRVGGNSPLHF. The full variable domain, its missing parts supplied by reference TRBV28 and TRBJ1-6, is DVKVTQSSRYLVKRTGEKVFLECVQDMDHENMFWYRQDPGLGLRLIYFSYDVKMKEKGDIPEGYSVSREKKERFSLILESASTNQTSMYLCATRVGGNSPLHFGNGTRLTVT.

This clone was observed a single time. This chain connects TRBV2 to TRBJ2-2; TRBD1 aligns across 8 bases. V was clipped by 8 bases and J by 2 bases; unmatched bases: 4. Germline lookup yields CDR1 SNHLY and CDR2 FYNNEI. The CDR3 consists of 14 residues. This CDR3 is CASLTGANTGELFF. The CDR3 bases are TGTGCCAGCTTGACAGGGGCTAACACCGGGGAGCTGTTTTTT.

This chain connects TRBV5-1 to TRBJ2-2; D is unresolved. The CDR3 sequence is 14 residues long. Germline CDR1 is SGHRS and CDR2 is YFSETQ. V was cut by 1 base and J by 2 bases, with 6 bases left in between. CDR3 loop: CASSLISNTGELFF. The DNA of the CDR3 is TGCGCCAGCAGCTTGATAAGCAACACCGGGGAGCTGTTTTTT.

V is TRBV2 and J is TRBJ2-1; 7 nucleotides align to TRBD1. The germline CDR1 and CDR2 sequences are SNHLY and FYNNEI. The CDR3 runs to 17 residues. V gave up 1 base and J gave up 2 bases; unmatched junction bases: 8. This chain's CDR3 is CASSEGGPGQPYNEQFF. DNA for the CDR3: TGTGCCAGCAGTGAAGGGGGACCGGGACAGCCCTACAATGAGCAGTTCTTC.

The chain carries TRBV5-4 and TRBJ1-3; 7 bases align to TRBD1. V shed 5 bases, J shed 0 bases, and the junction held 8 bases outside the gene matches. Germline-derived CDR1 and CDR2 are SGHNT and YYREEE (reference sequence). The CDR3 totals 16 residues. CDR3 amino acids: CASRTTGASSGNTIYF. The CDR3 coding sequence is TGTGCCAGCAGGACCACAGGGGCGAGCTCTGGAAACACCATATATTTT. The variable domain in full, completed from reference TRBV5-4 and TRBJ1-3, reads ETGVTQSPTHLIKTRGQQVTLRCSSQSGHNTVSWYQQALGQGPQFIFQYYREEENGRGNFPPRFSGLQFPNYSSELNVNALELDDSALYLCASRTTGASSGNTIYFGEGSWLTVV.

The chain joins TRBV27 to TRBJ2-2; the D is unclear. V was trimmed by 6 bases and J by 3 bases, leaving 11 bases between them. Germline CDR1 is MNHEY and CDR2 is SMNVEV (reference sequence). CDR3 size: 14 residues. As DNA, the CDR3 is TGTGCCAGCAGGGCCCTGGTGGACACCGGGGAGCTGTTTTTT. Protein product: CASRALVDTGELFF.

The chain has TRBV2 and TRBJ1-2; no clear D gene. The length of the CDR3 is 12 residues. CDR1 and CDR2 (germline): SNHLY, FYNNEI. Between the trimmed V and J ends, which lost 2 bases and 5 bases, there was a span of 6 bases. The CDR3 here is CASSELEYGYTF. In DNA, the CDR3 is TGTGCCAGCAGTGAATTGGAGTATGGCTACACCTTC.

The chain employs TRBV9 and TRBJ2-1; TRBD2 aligns across 13 bases. CDR1 and CDR2 from the germline V gene are SGDLS and YYNGEE. J was trimmed by 9 bases and V by 3 bases; bases with no gene match: 9. The CDR3 covers 16 residues. The CDR3 bases are TGTGCCAGCAGCGCTACACTAGCGGGGGGGCCAGGTGAGCAGTTCTTC. Translated: CASSATLAGGPGEQFF.